A selection of T cell receptor beta chains follows, all from one sample in a study of blood T cell repertoires in COVID-19. Assay used: immunoSEQ multiplex PCR; TCRdb lists only in-frame clones, some missing. Of just over 650,000 clones in the sample, 85% to 90% are singletons; the top ten hold 0.2% to 0.3%. Material for sequencing was peripheral blood. These receptors came from a woman aged 18-30 years with acute or convalescent COVID-19. Both conserved end residues are part of each CDR3. Fields, in order: clone size, D gene, J gene, V gene, CDR3 protein, CDR3 DNA. D genes are given only for firm matches. Where a row states a size, it is once, few, many or the class of an expanded clone; other rows omit it.

>NA|TRBD1|TRBJ2-1|TRBV3-1/TRBV3-2
CASSPLGLGGPYNEQFF
TGTGCCAGCAGCCCCCTGGGGCTAGGGGGCCCCTACAATGAGCAGTTCTTC
>NA|NA|TRBJ1-1|TRBV7-3
CASSPGRVVTEAFF
TGTGCCAGCAGCCCCGGCCGGGTTGTCACTGAAGCTTTCTTT
>NA|NA|TRBJ1-2|TRBV13
CASSSRVLDGGESYGYTF
TGTGCCAGCAGCTCTAGGGTCCTTGATGGGGGCGAGAGCTATGGCTACACCTTC
>few|TRBD1|TRBJ2-7|TRBV12-5
CASGRTGLSEQYF
TGTGCTAGTGGCCGGACAGGGTTGTCCGAGCAGTACTTC
>NA|TRBD2|TRBJ2-2|TRBV28
CASNYRLAGGLTNTGELFF
TGTGCCAGCAATTACCGACTAGCGGGGGGACTCACGAACACCGGGGAGCTGTTTTTT
>NA|TRBD1|TRBJ2-5|TRBV5-4
CASSLGAGQGQETQYF
TGTGCCAGCAGCTTGGGCGCCGGACAGGGACAAGAGACCCAGTACTTC
>NA|TRBD1|TRBJ1-1|TRBV11-3
CASSLYRDSEAFF
TGTGCCAGCAGCTTATACCGGGACAGTGAAGCTTTCTTT
>NA|NA|TRBJ2-7|TRBV18
CASSLGLYEQYF
TGTGCCAGCTCATTGGGCCTCTACGAGCAGTACTTC
>NA|NA|TRBJ2-7|TRBV6-5
CASSYSAEGTEQYF
TGTGCCAGCAGTTACTCGGCCGAGGGTACCGAGCAGTACTTC
>NA|NA|TRBJ1-6|TRBV4-1
CASSQGWEGYNSPLHF
TGCGCCAGCAGCCAAGGGTGGGAGGGTTATAATTCACCCCTCCACTTT
>NA|TRBD1|TRBJ1-2|TRBV5-6
CASGWDSSNYGYTF
TGTGCCAGCGGCTGGGACAGTTCTAACTATGGCTACACCTTC
>NA|TRBD2|TRBJ2-1|TRBV7-9
CASSRTSESYNEQFF
TGTGCCAGCAGCCGGACTAGCGAATCCTACAATGAGCAGTTCTTC
>NA|TRBD2|TRBJ2-5|TRBV2
CASSEGTSGAPRETQYF
TGTGCCAGCAGTGAAGGGACTAGCGGGGCCCCACGGGAGACCCAGTACTTC
>NA|TRBD1|TRBJ1-5|TRBV27
CASRRQGERGDQPQHF
TGTGCCAGCAGGCGACAGGGTGAAAGGGGCGATCAGCCCCAGCATTTT
>NA|TRBD2|TRBJ2-7|TRBV6-1
CASSEASAGSGNEQYF
TGTGCCAGCAGTGAAGCCAGTGCAGGGAGCGGGAACGAGCAGTACTTC
>NA|TRBD1|TRBJ1-6|TRBV5-1
CASSFRGEIVNSPLHF
TGCGCCAGCAGCTTCAGGGGGGAGATAGTTAATTCACCCCTCCACTTT
>NA|NA|TRBJ2-3|TRBV6-4
CASSDLPGQSTDTQYF
TGTGCCAGCAGTGACTTGCCGGGACAAAGCACAGATACGCAGTATTTT
>NA|TRBD2|TRBJ2-5|TRBV10-2
CASKRGGIETQYF
TGCGCCAGTAAGCGGGGGGGCATAGAGACCCAGTACTTC
>NA|NA|TRBJ1-1|TRBV24-1
CATRQGSTEAFF
TGTGCCACCAGACAGGGAAGCACTGAAGCTTTCTTT
>NA|NA|TRBJ2-7|TRBV5-6
CASSLGQIYEQYF
TGTGCCAGCAGCCTCGGACAGATCTACGAGCAGTACTTC
>NA|NA|TRBJ2-3|TRBV9
CASSGRGANLGAELTLGPDTQYF
TGTGCCAGCAGCGGGAGGGGAGCCAATCTTGGGGCGGAGTTGACTTTGGGGCCAGATACGCAGTATTTT
>NA|TRBD1|TRBJ1-5|TRBV9
CASSVGGQAGQPQHF
TGTGCCAGCAGCGTAGGGGGACAGGCTGGTCAGCCCCAGCATTTT
>few|NA|TRBJ2-7|TRBV7-8
CASSLLRTYEQYF
TGTGCCAGCAGCTTATTGCGGACCTACGAGCAGTACTTC
>NA|NA|TRBJ1-1|TRBV3-1/TRBV3-2
CASSQGLDTVNTEAFF
TGTGCCAGCAGCCAAGGGTTGGACACCGTGAACACTGAAGCTTTCTTT
>NA|NA|TRBJ1-2|TRBV9
CASSVEDRRHTF
TGTGCCAGCAGCGTAGAAGACAGAAGGCACACCTTC
>NA|NA|TRBJ1-1|TRBV4-1
CASSQEVAMNTEAFF
TGCGCCAGCAGCCAAGAAGTAGCCATGAACACTGAAGCTTTCTTT
>NA|TRBD1|TRBJ2-2|TRBV6-5
CASSSDRVWNTGELFF
TGTGCCAGCAGTTCCGACAGGGTTTGGAACACCGGGGAGCTGTTTTTT